Below are 5 T cell receptor beta chains sequenced from a single sample in a study of graft-versus-host responses after intestinal transplantation. Sequencing was performed with immunoSEQ multiplex PCR; in TCRdb, only in-frame clones are kept and a portion is missing. The sample gives 90,000 to 150,000 clones, 85% to 95% of which show up once; more than 2.5% is in the top ten. No cognate antigen is known for these TCRs. This specimen was unstimulated CD8+ T cells sorted from spleen or lymph node cells, taken before intestinal transplant. The source of these receptors is a human donor who received an intestinal transplant.

The gene calls are TRBV4-3 and TRBJ1-2; a weak D match, TRBD1 (5 bases). The V end was cut by 0 bases, the J end by 6 bases, with 17 bases between. Per the germline V gene, CDR1 is LGHNA and CDR2 is YSLEER. This CDR3 region has 16 residues. In DNA form, the CDR3 reads TGCGCCAGCAGCCAAGAGAGGACAAGGCTTAGGGATGGCTACACCTTC. Amino acids: CASSQERTRLRDGYTF.

The V call is TRBV6-1, the J call TRBJ2-3, with TRBD2 matching over 9 bases. Germline V gene sequence: CDR1 MNHNS, CDR2 SASEGT. V lost 5 bases to trimming and J lost 8 bases; unmatched junction nucleotides: 8. CDR3 length: 14 amino acids. The CDR3 bases are TGTGCCAGCAGTCAAAGCGGGGGGCCTGGTACGCAGTATTTT. Residues: CASSQSGGPGTQYF.

This chain links TRBV28 with TRBJ2-7, with D unresolved. The germline gives CDR1 MDHEN, CDR2 SYDVKM. The CDR3 runs 12 residues. V lost 6 bases to trimming and J lost 3 bases, with 9 bases between them. In nucleotides, the CDR3 is TGTGCCAGCAGCAGCCCGGGCTACGAGCAGTACTTC. This sequence encodes CASSSPGYEQYF.

The V and J genes are TRBV5-4 and TRBJ2-3; 11 bases match TRBD2. There are 17 residues in the CDR3. In germline, CDR1 is SGHNT, CDR2 YYREEE (reference sequence). J lost 0 bases, V lost 4 bases, and 7 bases had no gene match. The CDR3 loop is CASSGTGTSGSTDTQYF. Written as DNA, the CDR3 is TGTGCCAGCAGCGGAACAGGGACTAGCGGTAGCACAGATACGCAGTATTTT.

The chain is built from TRBV19 and TRBJ1-1, with no clear D. With 7 bases removed from V and 0 bases from J, the gap between germline ends came to 3 bases. CDR3 length: 11 amino acids. The germline V gene encodes CDR1 LNHDA and CDR2 SQIVND (reference sequence). The CDR3 spells CASILNTEAFF. CDR3 DNA sequence: TGTGCCAGTATCCTGAACACTGAAGCTTTCTTT.